Below are 16 T cell receptor beta chains sequenced from a single sample in a study of T cells in localized non-small cell lung cancer. The table came from immunoSEQ multiplex PCR; TCRdb's copy has only in-frame clones and leaves some out. Of 6,000 or so clones in the sample, 15% were seen once. The sequencing used normal lung tissue next to the tumor, collected before any cancer treatment. The receptors originated from a male donor at least 60 years old with stage II squamous cell lung carcinoma.

This clone has more than one count but fewer than ten. The genes are TRBV9 and TRBJ2-5; TRBD1 might be the D (5 bases). V was trimmed by 3 bases and J by 5 bases, leaving 14 bases between them. There are 14 residues in the CDR3. CDR1 is SGDLS, CDR2 YYNGEE, per germline. CDR3 residues: CASSEGSQTETQYF. The CDR3 DNA follows: TGTGCCAGCAGCGAGGGGTCACAGACGGAGACCCAGTACTTC. Using reference TRBV9 and TRBJ2-5 for the parts outside the CDR3, the full variable domain is DSGVTQTPKHLITATGQRVTLRCSPRSGDLSVYWYQQSLDQGLQFLIQYYNGEERAKGNILERFSAQQFPDLHSELNLSSLELGDSALYFCASSEGSQTETQYFGPGTRLLVL.

This clone was recorded a few times. The chain is built from TRBV6-8 and TRBJ2-5; no clear D. The germline V gene encodes CDR1 MNHGY and CDR2 SAAAGT. The CDR3 runs to 13 residues. V was cut by 2 bases and J by 3 bases, with 7 bases left in between. The CDR3 nucleotides are TGTGCCAGCAGTTACGGTCCCGAAGAGACCCAGTACTTC. The encoded protein is CASSYGPEETQYF.

There are a few counts of this clone. The chain recombines TRBV28 with TRBJ2-4; D is perhaps TRBD1 (7 bases). V was pared by 3 bases and J by 5 bases, with 11 bases between. The CDR3 consists of 14 residues. Germline V gene lookup returns CDR1 MDHEN and CDR2 SYDVKM. CDR3 loop: CASSFRGAQNIQYF. CDR3 nucleotide sequence: TGTGCCAGCAGTTTCAGGGGGGCTCAAAACATTCAGTACTTC. Full variable domain (missing parts from reference TRBV28 and TRBJ2-4): DVKVTQSSRYLVKRTGEKVFLECVQDMDHENMFWYRQDPGLGLRLIYFSYDVKMKEKGDIPEGYSVSREKKERFSLILESASTNQTSMYLCASSFRGAQNIQYFGAGTRLSVL.

In its sample, this clone was seen a few times. The genes are TRBV19 and TRBJ1-5; 7 bases line up with TRBD1. This CDR3 spans 15 amino acids. The J segment lost 4 bases and the V segment lost 4 bases, leaving 7 bases of the junction unmatched. Germline V gene sequence: CDR1 LNHDA, CDR2 SQIVND (reference sequence). CDR3 sequence: CASSTRDRSNQPQHF. The DNA for the CDR3 is TGTGCCAGTAGTACCCGGGACAGAAGTAATCAGCCCCAGCATTTT.

The gene calls are TRBV11-3 and TRBJ1-1; D is uncertain. This CDR3 contains 15 residues. The V gene lost 3 bases and the J gene lost 3 bases, with 14 bases spanning the gap. From germline, CDR1 is SGHNT and CDR2 YENEEA. CDR3 sequence (DNA): TGTGCCAGCAGCTTTCGGACTAACTATGACACTGAAGCTTTCTTT. Its protein product is CASSFRTNYDTEAFF.

The gene calls are TRBV9 and TRBJ2-7; a possible D gene is TRBD2 (6 bases). This CDR3 is built from 14 residues. Trimming left V 3 bases short and J 2 bases short, with 12 bases between. Per germline, CDR1 SGDLS and CDR2 YYNGEE. The CDR3 is CASSAEGSTYEQYF. CDR3 DNA sequence: TGTGCCAGCAGCGCGGAGGGGAGTACCTACGAGCAGTACTTC.

This chain uses TRBV19 with TRBJ2-5; 8 nucleotides agree with TRBD1. Losses at the gene ends were 6 bases for V and 2 bases for J; bases not matched to a gene: 11. CDR1 and CDR2 from the germline V gene are LNHDA and SQIVND (reference sequence). CDR3 size: 16 residues. Here the CDR3 reads CASSPGQGVRQETQYF. CDR3 bases: TGTGCCAGTAGCCCCGGACAGGGCGTAAGGCAAGAGACCCAGTACTTC.

This clone came up a few times. This chain uses TRBV11-3 with TRBJ2-4, with D unclear. This CDR3 has 15 residues. Germline assignment: CDR1 SGHNT and CDR2 YENEEA. V was clipped by 0 bases and J by 0 bases, with 6 bases between them. Here the CDR3 DNA reads TGTGCCAGCAGCTTAGAATGGGTAGCCAAAAACATTCAGTACTTC. Its translation is CASSLEWVAKNIQYF.

The sample holds a few counts of this clone. The rearrangement links TRBV6-8 to TRBJ1-2, with 7 bases that match TRBD1. Trimming took 6 bases from V and 7 from J; bases not matched to a gene: 11. This CDR3 is built from 14 residues. CDR1 is MNHGY, CDR2 SAAAGT, per germline. Written as DNA, the CDR3 is TGTGCCAGCAGCAGTTCGACAGGGAGGGGTGGCTACACCTTC. Its protein product is CASSSSTGRGGYTF.

This clone has only a few counts. The chain employs TRBV11-3 and TRBJ2-3, with 8 bases aligning to TRBD1. The ends lost 4 bases at V and 4 bases at J; junction bases unmatched: 10. Germline assignment: CDR1 SGHNT and CDR2 YENEEA. CDR3 length equals 16 residues. The CDR3 nucleotides read TGTGCCAGCAGCTACATGGCCAGGGGGCGGGCAGATACGCAGTATTTT. This translates into CASSYMARGRADTQYF.

This clone was picked up a small number of times. A junction end diverges from the germline sequence, so it may reflect a read error. The J gene is TRBJ2-3, the V gene TRBV6-8; D is unresolved. CDR1 is MNHGY and CDR2 is SAAAGT in the germline V gene. This CDR3 comprises 15 residues. As DNA, the CDR3 is TGTGCCATCAGTGCGCAGCTTGGGAGCACAGATACGCAGTATTTT. Protein sequence: CAISAQLGSTDTQYF.

This clone was counted a few times. The V gene is TRBV9, the J gene TRBJ2-7; D is possibly TRBD1 (8 bases). V dropped 4 bases and J dropped 7 bases, with 18 bases sitting between them. Germline V gene sequence: CDR1 SGDLS, CDR2 YYNGEE. The CDR3 runs to 14 residues. The CDR3 DNA reads as TGTGCCAGCAGCCCACAGGGGGGGAGTGTGGAGCAGTACTTC. Its protein product is CASSPQGGSVEQYF.

This clone occurred a few times. The V and J genes are TRBV28 and TRBJ1-2; no clear D gene. This CDR3 contains 15 residues. V was pared by 3 bases and J by 4 bases, with 15 bases between. Germline loops: CDR1 MDHEN, CDR2 SYDVKM. The CDR3 DNA sequence: TGTGCCAGCAGTTTGGGTTCCCCACGGAGCTATGGCTACACCTTC. Its translation is CASSLGSPRSYGYTF.

This clone was seen only a few times. V and J are TRBV6-8 and TRBJ2-1; 7 bases are a match to TRBD2. CDR1 is MNHGY and CDR2 is SAAAGT in the germline V gene. The CDR3 has 14 residues. Unmatched junction bases numbered 3, after V lost 2 bases and J lost 5 bases. The CDR3 sequence is CASSYAGLHNEQFF. The CDR3 DNA reads TGTGCCAGCAGTTACGCGGGACTACACAATGAGCAGTTCTTC.

The sample holds a few counts of this clone. The CDR3 DNA reads TGTGCCAGCAGTCCCTTAGCGGGGATTCAAGAGACCCAGTACTTC. Translated: CASSPLAGIQETQYF. The chain employs TRBV25-1 and TRBJ2-5, with 8 bases matching TRBD2. Per germline, CDR1 MGHDK and CDR2 SYGVNS. The CDR3 has 15 amino acids. After removal of 5 bases from V and 2 bases from J, the junction contained 7 bases not matched to a gene.

This clone came up a few times. The chain links TRBV11-3 to TRBJ2-1; a weak D match, TRBD1 (6 bases). This CDR3 spans 15 amino acids. V lost 3 bases and J 9 bases, leaving 18 bases between the germline ends. Germline V lookup: CDR1 SGHNT, CDR2 YENEEA. Here the CDR3 reads CASSLVSQGAREQFF. The CDR3 DNA sequence: TGTGCCAGCAGCTTGGTCTCACAGGGAGCACGTGAGCAGTTCTTC.